This T cell receptor (beta chain) comes out of a study of blood T cell repertoires in COVID-19. As processed by the authors: Reference gene primer amplification gave estimated nucleated cell counts. Profiled with immunoSEQ multiplex PCR; TCRdb holds only in-frame clones, not every one. V and J calls and clone size come straight from that table; D and trimming were deduced from the DNA. The table has under 300,000 clones, about 85% seen once; the top ten hold less than 15%. From germline, CDR1 is SGHAT and CDR2 FQNNGV. The ends were cut back, 5 bases at V and 3 bases at J, with 10 bases in the middle. This CDR3 is 14 amino acids long.

This receptor was identified in a human donor in a cohort sampled during active COVID-19. The sample was peripheral blood. The chain uses TRBV11-2 and TRBJ1-4; maybe TRBD1 (5 bases). This CDR3 is CASSPGLSNEKLFF. CDR3 nucleotides: TGTGCCAGCAGCCCGGGACTTTCTAATGAAAAACTGTTTTTT. Full variable domain (remainder filled in from reference TRBV11-2 and TRBJ1-4): EAGVAQSPRYKIIEKRQSVAFWCNPISGHATLYWYQQILGQGPKLLIQFQNNGVVDDSQLPKDRFSAERLKGVDSTLKIQPAKLEDSAVYLCASSPGLSNEKLFFGSGTQLSVL.